The 30 T cell receptor beta chains presented below share a single source sample, sequenced in a study of T-cell memory formation after mild COVID-19 (dated by TCRdb to the early 2020s). The method behind the library was 5' RACE. TCRdb records Illumina NovaSeq 6000 as the sequencer. TCRdb reworked the public reads: Q25 trimming with fastp, MiXCR clone assembly, productive beta chains retained. Each entry is one CDR3 protein sequence, shown with its most common DNA and genes. A total of around 510,000 distinct CDR3 sequences appear in this sample, about 20% of them only once. The ten largest clonotypes hold around 7.7% of the sample. Material for sequencing was PBMCs or a T cell subset sorted from them (not recorded which). The source is an adult woman who had mild COVID-19 (a few samples of this study predate the infection). The sample titles of this study are shuffled in the database, so cell type and time point are left out; the donor was told from shared clones.

V gene TRBV7-9 combines with J gene TRBJ2-4; TRBD2 might be the D (5 bases). The CDR3 has 14 residues. The germline gives CDR1 SEHNR, CDR2 FQNEAQ (reference sequence). Trimming removed 5 bases at V and 2 bases at J, with 10 bases between. CDR3 residues: CASSPSGTKNIQYF. In nucleotides, the CDR3 is TGTGCCAGCAGCCCCTCCGGGACCAAAAACATTCAGTACTTC.

This clonotype came up a few times. CDR3 sequence: CASTPWVGQGKTQYF. CDR3 DNA: TGTGCCAGCACCCCATGGGTCGGACAGGGGAAGACCCAGTACTTC. The chain couples TRBV2 to TRBJ2-5, with 9 bases that match TRBD1. The germline gives CDR1 SNHLY, CDR2 FYNNEI. V shed 7 bases, J shed 6 bases, and the junction held 12 bases outside the gene matches. The CDR3 contains 15 residues. The full variable domain, in which reference TRBV2 and TRBJ2-5 provide the parts outside the CDR3, is EPEVTQTPSHQVTQMGQEVILRCVPISNHLYFYWYRQILGQKVEFLVSFYNNEISEKSEIFDDQFSVERPDGSNFTLKIRSTKLEDSAMYFCASTPWVGQGKTQYFGPGTRLLVL.

This clonotype occurred a few times. The gene calls are TRBV10-3 and TRBJ2-1; TRBD2 is a possible D gene (6 bases). The CDR3 is 14 residues long. Trimming shortened V by 3 bases and J by 6 bases, and 12 bases separated the two germline ends. The V gene's germline CDR1 is ENHRY and CDR2 SYGVKD. The CDR3 spells CAISDPGGPNEQFF. The CDR3 DNA is TGTGCCATCAGTGACCCCGGGGGACCCAATGAGCAGTTCTTC.

V and J are TRBV6-5 and TRBJ1-6, with 7 bases aligning to TRBD1. The junction had 5 bases not matched to a gene; V was cut back by 4 bases and J by 2 bases. The CDR3 covers 16 residues. Germline V gene sequence: CDR1 MNHEY, CDR2 SVGAGI. CDR3 residues: CASSWVTGTYNSPLHF. The CDR3 DNA follows: TGTGCCAGCAGTTGGGTGACAGGGACCTATAATTCACCCCTCCACTTT.

This clonotype was counted only a few times. The chain links TRBV20-1 to TRBJ2-7; a weak D match, TRBD1 (6 bases). The germline CDR1 and CDR2 sequences are DFQATT and SNEGSKA (reference sequence). V lost 8 bases and J lost 2, with 16 bases in between. The CDR3 contains 13 residues. CDR3 sequence: CSPQGHQTYEQYF. The CDR3 bases are TGCAGTCCGCAGGGACACCAAACCTACGAGCAGTACTTC.

The rearrangement links TRBV18 to TRBJ2-5; no clear D gene. Germline loops: CDR1 KGHSH, CDR2 LQKENI. V gave up 2 bases and J gave up 5 bases, with 15 bases separating them. The CDR3 spans 15 residues. CDR3 DNA sequence: TGTGCCAGCTCACCAACCTTCAAGGCTTTGGAGACCCAGTACTTC. It specifies CASSPTFKALETQYF.

The sample holds a few counts of this clonotype. The chain has TRBV7-3 and TRBJ2-1; tentative D call: TRBD2 (7 bases). V lost 4 bases, J lost 5 bases, and 12 bases lay in between. The CDR3 extends over 14 amino acids. Germline V gene data show CDR1 as SGHTA and CDR2 as FQGTGA. The CDR3 sequence is CASSSTGRDNEQFF. The CDR3, as DNA: TGTGCCAGCAGCTCAACAGGGAGGGACAATGAGCAGTTCTTC.

V is TRBV4-2 and J is TRBJ2-3, with 8 positions matching TRBD2. Germline-derived CDR1 and CDR2 are LGHNA and YNFKEQ. Trimming cost V 3 bases and J 1 base; bases outside gene matches: 3. The CDR3 covers 15 residues. CDR3 nucleotide sequence: TGTGCCAGCAGCCAGAAGACTAGCGGCACAGATACGCAGTATTTT. It encodes CASSQKTSGTDTQYF.

The chain uses TRBV29-1 and TRBJ2-2; TRBD1 matches 10 bases. Germline values: CDR1 SQVTM, CDR2 ANQGSEA. CDR3 size: 13 residues. V was clipped by 7 bases and J by 5 bases; unmatched bases: 4. The CDR3 sequence is CSAWTGGTGELFF. The DNA of the CDR3 is TGCAGCGCCTGGACAGGGGGAACCGGGGAGCTGTTTTTT.

This clonotype came up a few times. The gene calls are TRBV5-1 and TRBJ2-5, with D possibly TRBD1 on 6 matching bases. Trimming removed 2 bases at V and 3 bases at J, with 8 bases between. Germline V CDR1 and CDR2: SGHRS, YFSETQ. This CDR3 is built from 13 residues. DNA for the CDR3: TGCGCCAGCAGCTTTGGACAGAAAGAGACCCAGTACTTC. It encodes CASSFGQKETQYF.

This clonotype was recorded a few times. CDR3 loop: CASSSSWDREVNEQFF. Written as DNA, the CDR3 is TGTGCCAGCAGTTCCTCCTGGGACAGGGAGGTCAATGAGCAGTTCTTC. The chain uses TRBV27 and TRBJ2-1; 9 bases agree with TRBD1. There are 16 residues in the CDR3. V dropped 4 bases and J dropped 6; count of bases not matched to a gene: 10. Per germline, CDR1 MNHEY and CDR2 SMNVEV (reference sequence).

The CDR3 is CASSPGTSGRNIQYF. The CDR3 nucleotides read TGTGCCAGCAGTCCCGGGACTAGCGGGAGGAACATTCAGTACTTC. The chain joins TRBV6-2 or TRBV6-3 to TRBJ2-4; 15 positions match TRBD2. The germline gives CDR1 MNHEY, CDR2 SVGEGT. Trimming took 5 bases from V and 7 from J; bases not matched to a gene: 3. CDR3 length equals 15 residues.

The gene calls are TRBV9 and TRBJ2-7; D remains ambiguous. V lost 1 base and J lost 6, with 11 bases in between. CDR3 length equals 13 residues. Germline V gene lookup returns CDR1 SGDLS and CDR2 YYNGEE. This chain's CDR3 is CASSVQLATEQYF. The DNA for the CDR3 is TGTGCCAGCAGCGTACAGTTGGCGACCGAGCAGTACTTC.

The V call is TRBV20-1, the J call TRBJ2-3; D ambiguous. The CDR3 covers 11 residues. Germline CDR1 DFQATT, CDR2 SNEGSKA (reference sequence). Trimming pared 3 bases from V and 5 bases from J, leaving 6 bases between. The CDR3 sequence: CSASHGDTQYF. CDR3 sequence (DNA): TGCAGTGCTAGCCATGGAGATACGCAGTATTTT.

Points on this clonotype: With a much larger clone just one base away, this may be a read error. The chain has TRBV4-2 and TRBJ2-7; maybe TRBD2 (6 bases). The CDR3 is 13 amino acids. Trimming pared 4 bases from V and 3 bases from J, leaving 10 bases between. Per the germline V gene, CDR1 is LGHNA and CDR2 is YNFKEQ. The CDR3 protein is CASSPGLGYEQYF. The CDR3, as DNA: TGTGCCAGCAGCCCGGGACTGGGCTACGAGCAGTACTTC.

In this sample, this clonotype turned up a few times. The rearrangement links TRBV7-9 to TRBJ1-1, with TRBD1 identical over 8 bases. With 2 bases clipped from V and 3 bases from J, the junction kept 11 bases outside the gene matches. The germline gives CDR1 SEHNR, CDR2 FQNEAQ (reference sequence). The CDR3 has 17 residues. CDR3: CASSLRGRQGAHTEAFF. CDR3 bases: TGTGCCAGCAGCTTAAGGGGGAGGCAGGGGGCTCACACTGAAGCTTTCTTT. The variable domain in full, with the rest retrieved from reference TRBV7-9 and TRBJ1-1, is DTGVSQNPRHKITKRGQNVTFRCDPISEHNRLYWYRQTLGQGPEFLTYFQNEAQLEKSRLLSDRFSAERPKGSFSTLEIQRTEQGDSAMYLCASSLRGRQGAHTEAFFGQGTRLTVV.

This clonotype was seen repeatedly, ten times or more. CDR3 region: CASSRASEDTGELFF. The CDR3 bases are TGTGCCAGCAGTCGGGCTAGCGAGGACACCGGGGAGCTGTTTTTT. The rearrangement joins TRBV6-2 or TRBV6-3 to TRBJ2-2; perhaps TRBD2 as D (6 bases). CDR3 length: 15 residues. V lost 5 bases, J lost 3 bases, and 13 bases lay in between. Germline lookup yields CDR1 MNHEY and CDR2 SVGEGT.

This clonotype was picked up a small number of times. This sequence joins TRBV5-1 and TRBJ1-1; D unresolved. The CDR3 runs 13 residues. V shed 7 bases and J shed 4 bases, with 14 bases lying between them. Germline CDR1 and CDR2: SGHRS and YFSETQ. The CDR3 is CASAIAEGTEAFF. The CDR3 DNA is TGCGCCAGCGCTATCGCGGAGGGCACTGAAGCTTTCTTT.

CDR3 nucleotides: TGTGCCAGCAGCTCCCGGGTCGATGTCTCCTACAATGAGCAGTTCTTC. The encoded protein is CASSSRVDVSYNEQFF. This chain links TRBV11-2 with TRBJ2-1; D is undetermined. This CDR3 is 16 amino acids long. Germline-derived CDR1 and CDR2 are SGHAT and FQNNGV. The germline V and J ends were trimmed by 4 bases and 0 bases, with 13 bases remaining between them.

The chain is built from TRBV5-1 and TRBJ2-3; D remains ambiguous. From germline, CDR1 is SGHRS and CDR2 YFSETQ. The CDR3 consists of 15 residues. Trimming cost V 0 bases and J 0 bases, with 8 bases left between them. The CDR3 here is CASSLDSQSTDTQYF. CDR3 nucleotide sequence: TGCGCCAGCAGCTTGGACAGCCAAAGCACAGATACGCAGTATTTT.

This clonotype has only a few counts. This chain joins TRBV5-1 and TRBJ1-1, with 7 bases matching TRBD1. The CDR3 runs 14 residues. Germline V gives CDR1 SGHRS, CDR2 YFSETQ. J lost 1 base, V lost 6 bases, and 6 bases had no gene match. In nucleotides, the CDR3 is TGCGCCAGCACAAAACGGGACAGGAACACTGAAGCTTTCTTT. Protein product: CASTKRDRNTEAFF.

This clonotype was observed a few times. The chain employs TRBV6-5 and TRBJ2-3, with 11 bases matching TRBD2. The CDR3 consists of 16 residues. CDR1 is MNHEY and CDR2 is SVGAGI in the germline V gene. Trimming removed 4 bases from V and 0 bases from J; junction bases left unmatched: 3. The CDR3 nucleotides read TGTGCCAGCAGTTCGACTAGCGGGATGAGCACAGATACGCAGTATTTT. Its protein product is CASSSTSGMSTDTQYF.

The chain recombines TRBV5-1 with TRBJ2-6, with D maybe TRBD1 (6 bases). Trimming stripped 4 bases from V and 2 bases from J, with 10 bases between. The CDR3 sequence is 15 residues long. CDR1 is SGHRS and CDR2 is YFSETQ in the germline V gene. The CDR3 protein is CASSQQGPGANVLTF. CDR3 nucleotide sequence: TGCGCCAGCAGCCAACAGGGTCCTGGGGCCAACGTCCTGACTTTC. Variable domain in full (rest from reference TRBV5-1 and TRBJ2-6): KAGVTQTPRYLIKTRGQQVTLSCSPISGHRSVSWYQQTPGQGLQFLFEYFSETQRNKGNFPGRFSGRQFSNSRSEMNVSTLELGDSALYLCASSQQGPGANVLTFGAGSRLTVL.

This clonotype has just a few counts. J is TRBJ1-6 and V is TRBV12-3 or TRBV12-4, with D maybe TRBD1 (5 bases). There are 15 residues in the CDR3. Trimming removed 6 bases from V and 6 bases from J, with 15 bases in between. CDR3 loop: CASRPDSTTNSPLHF. CDR3 in DNA: TGTGCCAGCAGGCCCGACAGTACGACTAATTCACCCCTCCACTTT.

This clonotype was seen many times. The chain joins TRBV7-2 to TRBJ2-2, with 7 bases identical to TRBD2. V shed 3 bases, J shed 1 base, and the junction held 8 bases outside the gene matches. Germline CDR1 is SGHTA and CDR2 is FQGNSA. The CDR3 is 17 amino acids. The CDR3 protein is CASSFLQLARNTGELFF. CDR3 in DNA: TGTGCCAGCAGCTTTCTACAACTAGCGCGGAACACCGGGGAGCTGTTTTTT.

The V call is TRBV5-6, the J call TRBJ2-7, with 7 positions matching TRBD2. The CDR3 has 15 amino acids. Germline V gene sequence: CDR1 SGHDT, CDR2 YYEEEE. V gave up 3 bases and J gave up 0 bases; unmatched junction bases: 6. The CDR3 nucleotides are TGTGCCAGCAGCTCAGGTCGGGACTACTCCTACGAGCAGTACTTC. The encoded protein is CASSSGRDYSYEQYF.

The chain combines TRBV20-1 with TRBJ1-4; 9 bases map to TRBD1. The CDR3 sequence is 15 residues long. Trimming took 6 bases from V and 6 from J; bases not matched to a gene: 11. In germline, CDR1 is DFQATT, CDR2 SNEGSKA (reference sequence). Here the CDR3 reads CSARPPGTGHEKLFF. In DNA, the CDR3 is TGCAGTGCCCGCCCCCCCGGGACAGGGCATGAAAAACTGTTTTTT.

The chain uses TRBV7-3 and TRBJ2-6; TRBD1 agrees at 7 bases. V gave up 6 bases and J gave up 0 bases; unmatched junction bases: 8. In germline, CDR1 is SGHTA, CDR2 FQGTGA. The CDR3 consists of 17 residues. The CDR3, as DNA: TGTGCCAGCAGGGGAACAGGGGCCATCTCTGGGGCCAACGTCCTGACTTTC. It codes for CASRGTGAISGANVLTF.

In its sample, this clonotype was seen many times. The CDR3 loop reads CASSPPTSDNEKLFF. CDR3 bases: TGTGCCAGCTCACCGCCAACGTCAGATAATGAAAAACTGTTTTTT. The chain uses TRBV18 and TRBJ1-4; D unclear. This CDR3 has 15 amino acids. Germline V gives CDR1 KGHSH, CDR2 LQKENI. V lost 3 bases and J lost 4, with 12 bases in between. Looking up the rest from reference TRBV18 and TRBJ1-4 gives the full variable domain: NAGVMQNPRHLVRRRGQEARLRCSPMKGHSHVYWYRQLPEEGLKFMVYLQKENIIDESGMPKERFSAEFPKEGPSILRIQQVVRGDSAAYFCASSPPTSDNEKLFFGSGTQLSVL.

CDR3 coding DNA: TGTGCCAGCAGCTTAGGAGGGGGACCCAGTGGCTACACCTTC. Amino acid sequence: CASSLGGGPSGYTF. The rearrangement joins TRBV7-2 to TRBJ1-2, with D possibly TRBD1 on 6 matching bases. CDR1 is SGHTA, CDR2 FQGNSA, per germline. Trimming cost V 1 base and J 7 bases, with 13 bases left between them. This CDR3 has 14 amino acids.